This TCR beta chain originates from a study of PD-1 blockade in classical Hodgkin lymphoma. Germline V lookup: CDR1 MGHRA, CDR2 YSYEKL. Trimming removed 1 base from V and 6 bases from J; junction bases left unmatched: 4. The CDR3 totals 15 residues. TCRdb's copy holds only in-frame clones and misses some; the assay was immunoSEQ multiplex PCR. The sample lists about 64,000 clones; over 85% were seen once. Study-wide points: Undefined causes, possibly disease activity or prior therapy, underlie the repertoire differences. Nivolumab starters within 1 year of ASCT were excluded.

Worth noting for this clone: Its specificity is unknown.

The time point: cycle 4 day 1 (C4D1), after five to seven weeks of nivolumab. There was relapse after autologous stem cell transplantation in every patient, and there was variation in brentuximab vedotin exposure. The J gene is TRBJ2-2, the V gene TRBV4-1; the match to TRBD2 covers 8 bases. This clonotype originated in a human donor with classical Hodgkin lymphoma. This material consisted of peripheral blood mononuclear cells (PBMCs), taken before the fourth cycle of nivolumab. The CDR3 reads CASSQVGLVPGELFF. CDR3 DNA: TGCGCCAGCAGCCAAGTGGGACTAGTTCCCGGGGAGCTGTTTTTT.